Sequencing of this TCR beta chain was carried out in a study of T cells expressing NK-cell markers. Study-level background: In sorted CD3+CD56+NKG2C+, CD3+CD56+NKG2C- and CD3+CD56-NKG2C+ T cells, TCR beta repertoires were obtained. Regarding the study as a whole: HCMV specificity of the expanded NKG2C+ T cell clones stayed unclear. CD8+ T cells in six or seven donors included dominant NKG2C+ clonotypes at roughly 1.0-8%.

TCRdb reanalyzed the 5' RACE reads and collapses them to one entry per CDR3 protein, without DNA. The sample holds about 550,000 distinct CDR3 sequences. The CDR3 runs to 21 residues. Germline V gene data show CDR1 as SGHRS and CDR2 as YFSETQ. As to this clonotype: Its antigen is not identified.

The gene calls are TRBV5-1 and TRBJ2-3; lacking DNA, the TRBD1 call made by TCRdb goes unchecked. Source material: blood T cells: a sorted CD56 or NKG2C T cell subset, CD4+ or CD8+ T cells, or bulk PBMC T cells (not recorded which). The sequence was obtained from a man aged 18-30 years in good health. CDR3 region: CASSLERPAGRHRYRTDTQYF.